The 20 T cell receptor beta chains reported below all come from one sample, sequenced in a study of T cell changes during pregnancy in multiple sclerosis. Sequencing used immunoSEQ multiplex PCR; TCRdb keeps in-frame clones, though not all of them. The table includes around 120,000 clones, about 89% detected once. Sequences were derived from peripheral blood, sampled after pregnancy. The receptors shown here come from a female donor with multiple sclerosis, enrolled in a pregnancy study.

This chain connects TRBV11-3 to TRBJ2-1; D might be TRBD1 (5 bases). Germline V gene sequence: CDR1 SGHNT, CDR2 YENEEA. V was shortened by 2 bases and J by 7 bases, with 9 bases between the two germline ends. The CDR3 has 13 amino acids. CDR3 amino acids: CASSLTRANEQFF. CDR3 sequence (DNA): TGTGCCAGCAGCTTAACCAGGGCTAATGAGCAGTTCTTC.

The chain has TRBV30 and TRBJ2-3; 8 bases line up with TRBD2. Germline trimming cut 1 base from V and 5 bases from J; bases unmatched to any gene: 5. The CDR3 runs to 14 residues. Germline V CDR1 and CDR2: GTSNPN, SVGIG (reference sequence). The CDR3 sequence is CAWSASGGVDTQYF. CDR3 nucleotide sequence: TGTGCCTGGAGTGCAAGCGGGGGCGTAGATACGCAGTATTTT.

This chain connects TRBV5-1 to TRBJ2-1; D perhaps matches TRBD2 (6 bases). V was trimmed by 2 bases and J by 13 bases, leaving 19 bases between them. The CDR3 has 14 amino acids. Germline CDR1 reads SGHRS; CDR2 reads YFSETQ. The CDR3 sequence is CASSLTYGGGSQFF. In nucleotides, the CDR3 is TGCGCCAGCAGCTTAACGTACGGGGGTGGGTCTCAGTTCTTC.

J is TRBJ1-1 and V is TRBV7-9; D not resolved. Germline V gene data show CDR1 as SEHNR and CDR2 as FQNEAQ (reference sequence). The CDR3 contains 13 residues. V was clipped by 6 bases and J by 6 bases, with 14 bases between them. The CDR3 sequence is CASSTGRDPEAFF. DNA for the CDR3: TGTGCCAGCAGTACGGGGAGAGACCCTGAAGCTTTCTTT.

The chain combines TRBV4-1 with TRBJ1-5; 7 bases agree with TRBD1. Germline-derived CDR1 and CDR2 are MGHRA and YSYEKL. V trimming: 1 base; J trimming: 3 bases; junction bases outside the gene matches: 3. The CDR3 extends over 15 amino acids. The CDR3 spells CASSQVRGDNQPQHF. As DNA, the CDR3 is TGCGCCAGCAGCCAAGTCAGGGGGGACAATCAGCCCCAGCATTTT.

The chain carries TRBV5-3 and TRBJ2-7; a weak D match, TRBD2 (6 bases). TRBV5-3 is flagged as an ORF with uncertain function. CDR3 length: 15 residues. The V end was cut by 4 bases, the J end by 5 bases, with 19 bases between. CDR3 nucleotides: TGTGCCAGAAGCGAAGAGATCACGGGGGTCAACGAGCAGTACTTC. Amino acids: CARSEEITGVNEQYF.

The V gene is TRBV5-1, the J gene TRBJ2-7, with 9 nucleotides matching TRBD1. V was clipped by 3 bases and J by 5 bases; unmatched bases: 3. Germline CDR1 reads SGHRS; CDR2 reads YFSETQ. The CDR3 loop spans 13 amino acids. The CDR3 bases are TGCGCCAGCAGCTCGGACAGGGGCAACGAGCAGTACTTC. Encoded protein: CASSSDRGNEQYF. The whole variable domain, filled in from reference TRBV5-1 and TRBJ2-7, reads KAGVTQTPRYLIKTRGQQVTLSCSPISGHRSVSWYQQTPGQGLQFLFEYFSETQRNKGNFPGRFSGRQFSNSRSEMNVSTLELGDSALYLCASSSDRGNEQYFGPGTRLTVT.

This clone was seen a handful of times. V is TRBV19 and J is TRBJ1-6, with 9 bases that match TRBD1. Trimming cost V 1 base and J 7 bases; bases outside gene matches: 5. Germline V gene data show CDR1 as LNHDA and CDR2 as SQIVND (reference sequence). The CDR3 contains 16 residues. Written as DNA, the CDR3 is TGTGCCAGTAGTATAGTGCCGGGACAGGGCAATTCACCCCTCCACTTT. Translated, it gives CASSIVPGQGNSPLHF. Complete variable domain (other parts from reference TRBV19 and TRBJ1-6): DGGITQSPKYLFRKEGQNVTLSCEQNLNHDAMYWYRQDPGQGLRLIYYSQIVNDFQKGDIAEGYSVSREKKESFPLTVTSAQKNPTAFYLCASSIVPGQGNSPLHFGNGTRLTVT.

Comments on this clone: A much larger clone lies a single base off, so this may be a read error. In DNA, the CDR3 is TGTGCCAGCTCACCACCGGGGGCAGGTCTGCACAATGCGCAGTTCTTC. This sequence encodes CASSPPGAGLHNAQFF. The rearrangement joins TRBV18 to TRBJ2-1, with a weak D call TRBD1 (6 bases). The CDR3 contains 16 residues. Germline V gene data show CDR1 as KGHSH and CDR2 as LQKENI.

The chain carries TRBV18 and TRBJ2-7, with TRBD1 identical over 9 bases. This CDR3 has 13 amino acids. CDR1 and CDR2 (germline): KGHSH, LQKENI. V gave up 10 bases and J gave up 4 bases; unmatched junction bases: 8. The CDR3 DNA sequence: TGTGCCACCTCCGGGACAGGGAGGTACGAGCAGTACTTC. It translates to CATSGTGRYEQYF.

V and J are TRBV6-6 and TRBJ1-2, with D hard to call. The CDR3 covers 13 residues. Germline values: CDR1 MNHNY, CDR2 SVGAGI (reference sequence). Trimming removed 6 bases at V and 8 bases at J, with 16 bases between. Here the CDR3 reads CASSLYQVNGYTF. DNA for the CDR3: TGTGCCAGCAGCCTCTACCAAGTGAACGGCTACACCTTC.

CDR3 amino acids: CASSGTGGIHEQYF. CDR3 in DNA: TGTGCCAGCAGTGGGACAGGGGGGATCCACGAGCAGTACTTC. The rearrangement joins TRBV25-1 to TRBJ2-7, with 10 positions matching TRBD1. Trimming removed 4 bases from V and 5 bases from J; junction bases left unmatched: 5. Germline CDR1 is MGHDK and CDR2 is SYGVNS. The CDR3 runs to 14 residues.

The chain is built from TRBV6-4 and TRBJ2-7, with 8 bases aligning to TRBD1. The CDR3 has 15 residues. V gave up 4 bases and J gave up 4 bases; unmatched junction bases: 9. Germline CDR1 and CDR2: MRHNA and SNTAGT. CDR3 coding DNA: TGTGCCAGCAGTGTAGGGGCAGGGGGCTCTTACGAGCAGTACTTC. Encoded protein: CASSVGAGGSYEQYF.

The chain couples TRBV19 to TRBJ2-7; possibly TRBD2 for D (6 bases). This CDR3 has 12 amino acids. Trimming left V 11 bases short and J 2 bases short, with 13 bases between. Germline CDR1 is LNHDA and CDR2 is SQIVND (reference sequence). Here the CDR3 reads CARHPGAYEQYF. The DNA for the CDR3 is TGTGCCCGTCATCCGGGAGCCTACGAGCAGTACTTC.

This clone appeared once. This chain links TRBV7-9 with TRBJ2-3; a possible D gene is TRBD2 (5 bases). The CDR3 contains 16 residues. Deletions cut 1 base from V and 2 bases from J, with 13 bases between. CDR1 SEHNR and CDR2 FQNEAQ come from the germline V gene (reference sequence). CDR3 sequence (DNA): TGTGCCAGCAGCTTAGGGACTTCTCATTCCACAGATACGCAGTATTTT. Its translation is CASSLGTSHSTDTQYF.

The CDR3: CSVEATSGGPIWDTQYF. For the CDR3, the DNA is TGCAGCGTTGAAGCCACCTCGGGGGGGCCAATTTGGGATACGCAGTATTTT. The gene calls are TRBV29-1 and TRBJ2-3; TRBD2 agrees at 8 bases. J lost 6 bases, V lost 1 base, and 15 bases had no gene match. Germline CDR1 reads SQVTM; CDR2 reads ANQGSEA. The CDR3 consists of 17 residues.

V usage is TRBV13 and J usage is TRBJ2-7; no clear D gene. This CDR3 comprises 15 residues. In germline, CDR1 is PRHDT, CDR2 FYEKMQ (reference sequence). V gave up 3 bases and J gave up 0 bases, with 12 bases separating them. Here the CDR3 DNA reads TGTGCCAGCAGCTTTTTCAGTGTTACCTCCTACGAGCAGTACTTC. Encoded protein: CASSFFSVTSYEQYF.

J is TRBJ1-6 and V is TRBV2; 7 bases agree with TRBD1. The ends lost 7 bases at V and 7 bases at J; junction bases unmatched: 10. Germline V gene sequence: CDR1 SNHLY, CDR2 FYNNEI. The CDR3 consists of 15 residues. CDR3 loop: CASMYAGTVNSPLHF. CDR3 DNA sequence: TGTGCCAGCATGTACGCCGGGACAGTAAATTCACCCCTCCACTTT.

In its sample, this clone was seen once. V usage is TRBV6-1 and J usage is TRBJ2-2; maybe TRBD1 (5 bases). The CDR3 has 14 amino acids. Germline loops: CDR1 MNHNS, CDR2 SASEGT. The ends were cut back, 7 bases at V and 2 bases at J, with 11 bases in the middle. The CDR3 reads CASTPQGNTGELFF. The CDR3 coding sequence is TGTGCCAGCACCCCGCAGGGTAACACCGGGGAGCTGTTTTTT.

The chain recombines TRBV5-4 with TRBJ2-7; 9 bases line up with TRBD1. The CDR3 covers 15 residues. Trimming took 0 bases from V and 1 from J; bases not matched to a gene: 2. Germline V gene data show CDR1 as SGHNT and CDR2 as YYREEE (reference sequence). The CDR3 is CASSLVGQGSYEQYF. As DNA, the CDR3 is TGTGCCAGCAGCTTGGTGGGACAGGGATCCTACGAGCAGTACTTC.